This is a list of T cell receptor beta chains from one sample in a study of shared clonotypes between healthy human individuals. Profiled with immunoSEQ multiplex PCR; TCRdb holds only in-frame clones, not every one. The sample contains 1 million to 1.3 million clones, more than 75% of which appear only once. Sequencing input: memory CD4+ T cells from PBMCs. All receptors derive from a man aged 18 to 35 in good health. Some clones in this sample may be carry-over from other donors' samples. Each CDR3 is given with its conserved first and last residue.

v_call	j_call	cdr3_aa
TRBV14	TRBJ2-7	CASSQLYSGEQYF
TRBV18	TRBJ1-1	CASSPLIRGTNTEAFF
TRBV6-5	TRBJ2-5	CASSYGVGEVKETQYF
TRBV30	TRBJ1-1	CAWQGHPNTEAFF
TRBV27	TRBJ2-7	CASSRTRSRGTTYEQYF
TRBV5-6	TRBJ2-7	CASSLYVAGLSYEQYF
TRBV19	TRBJ1-5	CASSLGALDDQPQHF
TRBV6-5	TRBJ2-1	CASSSRMNEQFF
TRBV1	TRBJ1-4	CTSSPHRPGVEKLFF
TRBV2	TRBJ2-7	CASSVRGVSYEQYF
TRBV5-4	TRBJ2-7	CASSRTGRYEQYF
TRBV4-1	TRBJ1-2	CASSQIYDNYGYTF
TRBV5-4	TRBJ2-7	CASSLVPGAYEQYF
TRBV27	TRBJ1-6	CASSLQGGGSPLHF
TRBV20-1	TRBJ1-1	CSAQGTSRPFF
TRBV5-1	TRBJ2-2	CASSLGTGGTNTGELFF
TRBV6-1	TRBJ1-1	CASSEAAAPNTEAFF
TRBV28	TRBJ1-4	CASSLKFFYSTNEKLFF
TRBV5-3	TRBJ1-2	CARSHQGESSYGYTF
TRBV6-1	TRBJ1-1	CASSVGGNTEAFF
TRBV6-5	TRBJ2-1	CASSYSHPSYNEQFF
TRBV2	TRBJ1-2	CASSARQGIYGYTF
TRBV7-2	TRBJ2-2	CASSLVYTGELFF
TRBV20-1	TRBJ2-1	CSVPGNEQFF
TRBV7-3	TRBJ1-3	CASSPFGGSRRSGNTIYF
TRBV18	TRBJ1-1	CASSPSVQGGNTEAFF
TRBV10-2	TRBJ2-2	CASSERRNRELFF
TRBV18	TRBJ2-2	CASSPTDPQRELFF
TRBV2	TRBJ2-7	CASIGVGTGYHEQYF
TRBV9	TRBJ2-3	CASSPKPPQGTHNTDTQYF
TRBV2	TRBJ2-3	CASTSVLNTDTQYF
TRBV9	TRBJ2-3	CASSVALAGGPGDTQYF
TRBV19	TRBJ1-2	CASSRQGGNYGYTF
TRBV28	TRBJ2-7	CASSDFTSGIDYEQYF
TRBV27	TRBJ2-1	CASSAFSGTQQFF
TRBV5-1	TRBJ1-1	CASSLKRQDNTEAFF
TRBV7-2	TRBJ2-7	CASSLARGIGTSEQYF
TRBV18	TRBJ1-4	CASSPLGATNEKLFF
TRBV10-2	TRBJ1-6	CASSEPSDSPLHF
TRBV9	TRBJ2-3	CASSVIPTDTQYF
TRBV5-6	TRBJ1-1	CASTLGGPYLNTEAFF
TRBV5-1	TRBJ2-1	CASSPSANPTYNEQFF
TRBV11-2	TRBJ2-7	CASSLGGGSAGQYF
TRBV9	TRBJ2-5	CASSVVGGQETQYF
TRBV7-8	TRBJ2-7	CASSLEMSDRGHSYEQYF
TRBV10-3	TRBJ1-3	CAVKTGTLLSGNTIYF
TRBV25-1	TRBJ2-3	CASSLGLAGSTDTQYF
TRBV2	TRBJ2-1	CASKGGGSSGTYNEQFF
TRBV18	TRBJ2-6	CASSGSGANVLTF
TRBV27	TRBJ2-3	CASSFYPGLAGSTDTQYF
TRBV27	TRBJ1-5	CASSDGKNSNQPQHF
TRBV29-1	TRBJ1-1	CSAQGRGDTEAFF
TRBV5-4	TRBJ2-3	CASSLRAGGSTDTQYF
TRBV9	TRBJ2-1	CASSSQGRAGTRYNEQFF